The 24 T cell receptor beta chains listed next were all sequenced from one sample in a study of T cell repertoires in cytomegalovirus infection. TCRdb re-derived calls from the reads in MiXCR, one entry per CDR3 protein. The sample gives approximately 250,000 distinct CDR3 sequences, under 25% of which show up once; 18% is in the top ten. The sequencing input was CD8+ T cells from PBMCs. All receptors derive from a human donor in good health (CMV status not recorded). Some clones in this sample may be carry-over from other donors' samples.

The table lists this clonotype with a count of one. This chain joins TRBV3-1 and TRBJ2-7; D is ambiguous. Deletions cut 3 bases from V and 2 bases from J, with 11 bases between. Per germline, CDR1 LGHDT and CDR2 YNNKEL (reference sequence). This CDR3 comprises 14 residues. The CDR3 nucleotides are TGTGCCAGCAGCCATGGACGGGTTACCTACGAGCAGTACTTC. It encodes CASSHGRVTYEQYF.

CDR3 nucleotide sequence: TGTGCCTGGAGTGTAAAAGAACGGGACGGGTCTGGGGCCAACGTCCTGACTTTC. Translated, it gives CAWSVKERDGSGANVLTF. This chain connects TRBV30 to TRBJ2-6, with D perhaps matching TRBD1 or TRBD2 (5 bases each). This CDR3 contains 18 residues. V dropped 0 bases and J dropped 1 base, with 16 bases sitting between them. Germline V lookup: CDR1 GTSNPN, CDR2 SVGIG (reference sequence).

This clonotype came up many times. The chain couples TRBV7-6 to TRBJ2-2, with D possibly being TRBD1 or TRBD2 (6 bases each). This CDR3 spans 17 amino acids. Germline V lookup: CDR1 SGHVS, CDR2 FNYEAQ. Trimming cost V 1 base and J 3 bases, with 15 bases left between them. CDR3 sequence (DNA): TGTGCCAGCAGCTTAGGGCTTGGGGGGCCCTACACCGGGGAGCTGTTTTTT. As protein: CASSLGLGGPYTGELFF.

There are a few counts of this clonotype. The chain combines TRBV28 with TRBJ1-3; D gene uncertain. The germline V gene encodes CDR1 MDHEN and CDR2 SYDVKM. The CDR3 is made up of 15 amino acids. V was clipped by 5 bases and J by 0 bases, with 11 bases between them. The CDR3 loop is CASSRFTSSGNTIYF. As DNA, the CDR3 is TGTGCCAGCAGTCGATTCACGAGCTCTGGAAACACCATATATTTT.

The chain employs TRBV11-2 and TRBJ1-1, with D unresolved. Between the trimmed V and J ends, which lost 0 bases and 4 bases, there was a span of 12 bases. Per the germline V gene, CDR1 is SGHAT and CDR2 is FQNNGV. There are 15 residues in the CDR3. In nucleotides, the CDR3 is TGTGCCAGCAGCTTAGACGGACTCGGTGGCACTGAAGCTTTCTTT. Protein product: CASSLDGLGGTEAFF.

This clonotype was counted a few times. CDR3 in amino acids: CASSPTAAGQFF. The CDR3 nucleotides are TGTGCCAGCAGCCCAACAGCCGCGGGGCAGTTCTTC. The rearrangement joins TRBV6-1 to TRBJ2-1, with D possibly matching TRBD2 (5 bases). The V end was cut by 6 bases, the J end by 12 bases, with 15 bases between. Germline V gene sequence: CDR1 MNHNS, CDR2 SASEGT. CDR3 length equals 12 residues.

The J gene is TRBJ2-1, the V gene TRBV2; TRBD1 matches at 8 bases. CDR1 and CDR2 from the germline V gene are SNHLY and FYNNEI. The CDR3 spans 14 residues. After removal of 3 bases from V and 3 bases from J, the junction contained 1 base not matched to a gene. CDR3 in amino acids: CASSDGQGYNEQFF. CDR3 bases: TGTGCCAGCAGTGATGGACAGGGCTACAATGAGCAGTTCTTC.

This rearrangement joins TRBV29-1 to TRBJ2-1; D call uncertain. Germline CDR1 SQVTM, CDR2 ANQGSEA. Trimming pared 4 bases from V and 7 bases from J, leaving 14 bases between. The CDR3 sequence is 13 residues long. CDR3 protein: CSVGNSPENEQFF. CDR3 sequence (DNA): TGCAGCGTTGGAAACTCTCCCGAGAATGAGCAGTTCTTC.

In its sample, this clonotype was seen many times. The rearrangement links TRBV28 to TRBJ1-5, with a possible D match to TRBD1 (6 bases). CDR1 and CDR2 from the germline V gene are MDHEN and SYDVKM. This CDR3 is 16 amino acids long. V was pared by 1 base and J by 0 bases, with 10 bases between. CDR3 DNA sequence: TGTGCCAGCAGTTTATTAGAACAGGGTAGCAATCAGCCCCAGCATTTT. This sequence encodes CASSLLEQGSNQPQHF.

The rearrangement links TRBV20-1 to TRBJ2-2; 12 bases line up with TRBD2. This CDR3 spans 17 amino acids. CDR1 and CDR2 from the germline V gene are DFQATT and SNEGSKA (reference sequence). Losses at the gene ends were 5 bases for V and 1 base for J; bases not matched to a gene: 8. CDR3 bases: TGCAGTGCTGCCGTTCCGGGACTAGCGGGGAACACCGGGGAGCTGTTTTTT. This encodes CSAAVPGLAGNTGELFF.

Ten or more counts support this clonotype. The chain employs TRBV12-3 or TRBV12-4 and TRBJ2-7; TRBD1 is a possible D gene (5 bases). The CDR3 is 14 amino acids. Trimming stripped 8 bases from V and 6 bases from J, with 20 bases between. CDR3: CASAEPWGAREQYF. The CDR3 coding sequence is TGTGCCAGCGCCGAGCCTTGGGGCGCGCGCGAGCAGTACTTC.

The rearrangement uses TRBV7-4 and TRBJ1-1; a possible D gene is TRBD1 (6 bases). Trimming stripped 5 bases from V and 1 base from J, with 14 bases between. Germline values: CDR1 SGHVT, CDR2 SQSDAQ. The CDR3 contains 15 residues. CDR3 nucleotides: TGTGCCAGCAGCCCCCGGGACAAAAAGAACACTGAAGCTTTCTTT. Encoded protein: CASSPRDKKNTEAFF.

In the case of this clonotype: A read error is possible here, since a much larger clone lies one base away. V is TRBV7-2 and J is TRBJ1-1; unclear D gene. Looked up from germline, CDR1 is SGHTA and CDR2 is FQGNSA. The CDR3 totals 12 residues. The DNA of the CDR3 is TGTGCCAGCGGTTTTTTGAACACTGAAGCTCTCTTT. It specifies CASGFLNTEALF.

This clonotype was counted many times. The chain recombines TRBV18 with TRBJ1-1; D is ambiguous. Germline loops: CDR1 KGHSH, CDR2 LQKENI. This CDR3 is built from 12 residues. V lost 8 bases and J lost 5, with 12 bases in between. The CDR3, as DNA: TGTGCCAGCAGCCCACGCCGGACTGAAGCTTTCTTT. It encodes CASSPRRTEAFF.

V is TRBV6-6 and J is TRBJ2-7; no definite D call. Trimming stripped 0 bases from V and 2 bases from J, with 11 bases between. Germline-derived CDR1 and CDR2 are MNHNY and SVGAGI (reference sequence). This CDR3 is 15 amino acids long. The CDR3 region is CASSYSTGVPYEQYF. CDR3 nucleotide sequence: TGTGCCAGCAGTTACTCGACTGGGGTCCCCTACGAGCAGTACTTC.

This clonotype was observed a handful of times. This chain links TRBV7-9 with TRBJ2-5; D is possibly TRBD1 or TRBD2 (6 bases each). There are 16 residues in the CDR3. V lost 8 bases and J lost 2, with 21 bases in between. Germline V lookup: CDR1 SEHNR, CDR2 FQNEAQ (reference sequence). The CDR3 DNA sequence: TGTGCCAGCGCCTTCTGGGCTGGGGGGCCTCAAGAGACCCAGTACTTC. This codes for CASAFWAGGPQETQYF.

This clonotype was seen more than once but under ten times. CDR3 nucleotides: TGTGCCAGTAGTCTAGGGACAGGGGGATTTGATACTGAAGCTTTCTTT. Its protein is CASSLGTGGFDTEAFF. This chain uses TRBV19 with TRBJ1-1; TRBD1 aligns across 11 bases. CDR3 length: 16 residues. V dropped 5 bases and J dropped 5; count of bases not matched to a gene: 10. The germline CDR1 and CDR2 sequences are LNHDA and SQIVND (reference sequence).

The chain links TRBV20-1 to TRBJ2-3, with 8 bases identical to TRBD2. Germline CDR1 and CDR2: DFQATT and SNEGSKA (reference sequence). This CDR3 has 17 residues. V lost 0 bases and J lost 5; bases outside the gene matches: 13. CDR3 sequence (DNA): TGCAGTGCTAGAGATCTAAAGGCGGGGGGTTCAAGAGATACGCAGTATTTT. Protein product: CSARDLKAGGSRDTQYF.

This rearrangement joins TRBV14 to TRBJ2-1; D is unclear. There are 13 residues in the CDR3. Trimming shortened V by 0 bases and J by 9 bases, and 9 bases separated the two germline ends. Germline V lookup: CDR1 SGHDN, CDR2 FVKESK. CDR3 in DNA: TGTGCCAGCAGCCAAGATTATAAGGCTGAGCAGTTCTTC. It yields the protein CASSQDYKAEQFF.

Points on this clonotype: A much larger clone lies one base from this, so it may be a read error. The chain has TRBV12-3 or TRBV12-4 and TRBJ2-5; D could derive from TRBD1 or TRBD2 (5 bases each). This CDR3 region has 14 residues. Deletions cut 6 bases from V and 2 bases from J, with 13 bases between. The CDR3 spells CASSNEGPQETQYF. The CDR3 region has the DNA TGTGCCAGCAGCAATGAGGGGCCACAAGAGACCCAGTACTTC.

This clonotype was counted at least ten times. The chain joins TRBV20-1 to TRBJ2-1, with no clear D. Germline CDR1 is DFQATT and CDR2 is SNEGSKA (reference sequence). The CDR3 loop spans 15 amino acids. The germline V and J ends were trimmed by 3 bases and 0 bases, with 12 bases remaining between them. The CDR3 bases are TGCAGTGCTAGTCGAGTTCTTAGCTCCTACAATGAGCAGTTCTTC. Translating it yields CSASRVLSSYNEQFF.

This clonotype was counted many times. A read error may account for a junction end that differs from germline. The V gene is TRBV5-1, the J gene TRBJ2-7; tentative D call: TRBD1 (6 bases). The CDR3 is 14 residues long. Germline loops: CDR1 SGHRS, CDR2 YFSETQ. CDR3 bases: TGTGCCAGCAGCTTAGCGACAGGCTCCTACGAGCAGTACTTC. Encoded protein: CASSLATGSYEQYF.

This clonotype was seen a handful of times. This rearrangement joins TRBV29-1 to TRBJ1-1; no clear D. Germline lookup yields CDR1 SQVTM and CDR2 ANQGSEA. CDR3 size: 12 residues. V was cut by 3 bases and J by 1 base, with 6 bases left in between. The CDR3 DNA sequence: TGCAGCGTTGATCCGGCGAACACTGAAGCTTTCTTT. Translation: CSVDPANTEAFF.

In this sample, this clonotype is medium-sized (0.01 to 0.1%). The chain links TRBV6-1 to TRBJ2-7; D could derive from TRBD1 or TRBD2 (5 bases each). V lost 6 bases to trimming and J lost 0 bases, with 18 bases between them. The germline V gene encodes CDR1 MNHNS and CDR2 SASEGT. CDR3 length equals 16 residues. The CDR3 nucleotides read TGTGCCAGCAGATCCTCCTTTGGGACGGACTCCTACGAGCAGTACTTC. It yields the protein CASRSSFGTDSYEQYF.